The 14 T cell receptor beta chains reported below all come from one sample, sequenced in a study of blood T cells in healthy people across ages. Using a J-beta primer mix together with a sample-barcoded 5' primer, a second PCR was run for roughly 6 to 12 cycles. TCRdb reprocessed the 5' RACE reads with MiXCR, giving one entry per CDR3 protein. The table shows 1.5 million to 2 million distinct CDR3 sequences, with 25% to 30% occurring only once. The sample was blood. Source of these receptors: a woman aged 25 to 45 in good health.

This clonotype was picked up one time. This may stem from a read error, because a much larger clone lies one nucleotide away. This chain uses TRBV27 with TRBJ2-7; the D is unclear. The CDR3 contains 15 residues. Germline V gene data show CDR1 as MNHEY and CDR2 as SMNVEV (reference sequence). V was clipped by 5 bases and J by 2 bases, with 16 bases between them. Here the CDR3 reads CASSPRGTATYEQYF. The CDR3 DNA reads TGTGCCAGCAGTCCCCGCGGCACGGCAACCTACGAGCAGTACTTC.

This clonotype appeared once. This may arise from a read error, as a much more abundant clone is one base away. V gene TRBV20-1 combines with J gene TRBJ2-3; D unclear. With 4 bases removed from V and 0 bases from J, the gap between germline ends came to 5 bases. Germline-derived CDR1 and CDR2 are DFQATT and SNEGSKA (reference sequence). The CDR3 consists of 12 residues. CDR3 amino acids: CSAKPSTDTQYF. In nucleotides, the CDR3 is TGCAGTGCTAAGCCTAGCACAGATACGCAGTATTTT.

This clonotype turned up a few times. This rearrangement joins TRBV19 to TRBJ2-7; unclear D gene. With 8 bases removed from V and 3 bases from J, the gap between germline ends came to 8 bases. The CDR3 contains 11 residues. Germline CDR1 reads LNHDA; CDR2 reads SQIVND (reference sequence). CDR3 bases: TGTGCCAGTTGGGGATACTACGAGCAGTACTTC. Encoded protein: CASWGYYEQYF.

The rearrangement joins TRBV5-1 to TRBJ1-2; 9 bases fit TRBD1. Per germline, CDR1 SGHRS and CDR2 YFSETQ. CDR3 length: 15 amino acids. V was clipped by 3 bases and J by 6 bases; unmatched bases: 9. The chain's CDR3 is CASSWTGEQSHGYTF. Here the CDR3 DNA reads TGCGCCAGCAGCTGGACAGGGGAGCAGTCTCATGGCTACACCTTC.

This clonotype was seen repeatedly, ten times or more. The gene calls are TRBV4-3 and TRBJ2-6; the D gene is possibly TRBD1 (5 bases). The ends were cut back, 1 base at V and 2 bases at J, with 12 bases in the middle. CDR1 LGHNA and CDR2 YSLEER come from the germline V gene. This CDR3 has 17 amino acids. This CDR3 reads CASSQGPRVAGANVLTF. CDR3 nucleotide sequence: TGCGCCAGCAGCCAAGGTCCCAGGGTAGCTGGGGCCAACGTCCTGACTTTC.

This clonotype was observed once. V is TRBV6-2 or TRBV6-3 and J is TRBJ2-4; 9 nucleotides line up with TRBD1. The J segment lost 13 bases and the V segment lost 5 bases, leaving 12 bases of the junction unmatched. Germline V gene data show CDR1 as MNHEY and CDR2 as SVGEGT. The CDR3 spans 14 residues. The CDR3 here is CASSPTGQGNRQYF. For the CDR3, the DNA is TGTGCCAGCAGTCCAACGGGACAGGGTAATAGGCAGTACTTC.

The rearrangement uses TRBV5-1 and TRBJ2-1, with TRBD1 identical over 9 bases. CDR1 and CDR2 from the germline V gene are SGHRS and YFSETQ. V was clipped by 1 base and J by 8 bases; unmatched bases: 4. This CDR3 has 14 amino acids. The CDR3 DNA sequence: TGCGCCAGCAGCTTGTGGGACAGGGACGATGAGCAGTTCTTC. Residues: CASSLWDRDDEQFF.

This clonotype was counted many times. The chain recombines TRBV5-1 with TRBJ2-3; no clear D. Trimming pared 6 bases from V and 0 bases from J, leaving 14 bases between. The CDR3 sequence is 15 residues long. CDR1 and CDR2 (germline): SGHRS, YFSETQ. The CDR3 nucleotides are TGCGCCAGCACTGCTTACCCCGGGAGCACAGATACGCAGTATTTT. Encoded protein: CASTAYPGSTDTQYF.

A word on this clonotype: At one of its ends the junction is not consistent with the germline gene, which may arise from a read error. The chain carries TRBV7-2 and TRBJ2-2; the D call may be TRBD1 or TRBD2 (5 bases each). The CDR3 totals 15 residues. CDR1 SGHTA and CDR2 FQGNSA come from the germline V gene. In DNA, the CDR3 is TGTGCCAGCAGCTTGGGGACGGCGAACACCGGGGAGCGGTTTTTT. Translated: CASSLGTANTGERFF.

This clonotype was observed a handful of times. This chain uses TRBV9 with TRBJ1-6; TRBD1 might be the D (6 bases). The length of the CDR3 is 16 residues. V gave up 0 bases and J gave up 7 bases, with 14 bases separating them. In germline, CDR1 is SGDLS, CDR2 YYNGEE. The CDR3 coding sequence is TGTGCCAGCAGCGTAGAACCGGGGGCCAGGAATTCACCCCTCCACTTT. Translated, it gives CASSVEPGARNSPLHF.

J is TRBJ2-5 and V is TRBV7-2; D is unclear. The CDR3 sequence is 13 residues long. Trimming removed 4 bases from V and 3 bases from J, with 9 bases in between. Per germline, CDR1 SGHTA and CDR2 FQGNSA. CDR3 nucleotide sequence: TGTGCCAGCAGCTCAATGGGGAAAGAGACCCAGTACTTC. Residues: CASSSMGKETQYF.

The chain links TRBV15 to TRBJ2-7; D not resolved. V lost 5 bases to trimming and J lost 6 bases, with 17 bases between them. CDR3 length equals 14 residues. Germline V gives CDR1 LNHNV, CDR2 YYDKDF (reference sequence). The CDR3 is CATSGVSRAPEQYF. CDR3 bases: TGTGCCACCAGCGGAGTTAGCCGGGCTCCCGAGCAGTACTTC.

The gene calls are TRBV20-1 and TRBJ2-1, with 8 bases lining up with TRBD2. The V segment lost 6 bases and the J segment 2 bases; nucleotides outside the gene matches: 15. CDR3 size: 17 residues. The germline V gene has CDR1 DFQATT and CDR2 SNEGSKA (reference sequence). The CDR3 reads CSAPSRVLAEPYNEQFF. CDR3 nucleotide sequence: TGCAGTGCCCCCTCGCGGGTACTAGCGGAGCCCTACAATGAGCAGTTCTTC.

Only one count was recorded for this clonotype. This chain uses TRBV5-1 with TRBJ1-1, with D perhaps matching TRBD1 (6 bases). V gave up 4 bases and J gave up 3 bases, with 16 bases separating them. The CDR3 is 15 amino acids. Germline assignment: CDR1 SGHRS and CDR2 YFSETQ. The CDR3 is CASSPETGLDTEAFF. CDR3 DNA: TGCGCCAGCAGCCCCGAGACAGGCTTGGACACTGAAGCTTTCTTT. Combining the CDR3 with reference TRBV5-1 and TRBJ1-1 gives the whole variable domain KAGVTQTPRYLIKTRGQQVTLSCSPISGHRSVSWYQQTPGQGLQFLFEYFSETQRNKGNFPGRFSGRQFSNSRSEMNVSTLELGDSALYLCASSPETGLDTEAFFGQGTRLTVV.